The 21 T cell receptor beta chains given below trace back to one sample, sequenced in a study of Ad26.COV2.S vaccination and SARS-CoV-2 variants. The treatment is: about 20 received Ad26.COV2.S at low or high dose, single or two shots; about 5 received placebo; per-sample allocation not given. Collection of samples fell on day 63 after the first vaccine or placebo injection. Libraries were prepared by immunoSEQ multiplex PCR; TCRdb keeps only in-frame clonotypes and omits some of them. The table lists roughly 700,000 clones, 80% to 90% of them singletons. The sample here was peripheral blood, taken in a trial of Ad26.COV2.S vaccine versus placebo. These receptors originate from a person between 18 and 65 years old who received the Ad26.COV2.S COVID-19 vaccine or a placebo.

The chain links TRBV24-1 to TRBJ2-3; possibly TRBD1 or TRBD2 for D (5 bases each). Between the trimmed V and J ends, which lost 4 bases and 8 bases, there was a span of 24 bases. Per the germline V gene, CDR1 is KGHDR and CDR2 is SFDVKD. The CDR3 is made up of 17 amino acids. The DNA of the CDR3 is TGTGCCACCAGTGACCGCCGGGACCCCGTCCAGTGGGGTACGCAGTATTTT. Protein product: CATSDRRDPVQWGTQYF.

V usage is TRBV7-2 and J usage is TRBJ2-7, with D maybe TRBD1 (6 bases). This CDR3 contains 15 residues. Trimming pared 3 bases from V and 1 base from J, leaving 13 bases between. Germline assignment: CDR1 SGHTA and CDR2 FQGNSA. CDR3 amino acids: CASSFRRTASYEQYF. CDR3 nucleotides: TGTGCCAGCAGCTTTAGACGGACAGCTTCCTACGAGCAGTACTTC.

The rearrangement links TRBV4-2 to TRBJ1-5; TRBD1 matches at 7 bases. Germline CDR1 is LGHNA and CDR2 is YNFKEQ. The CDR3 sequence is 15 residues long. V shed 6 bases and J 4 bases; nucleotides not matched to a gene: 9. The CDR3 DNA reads TGTGCCAGCAGTATCGCACAGGGGTGGAATCAGCCCCAGCATTTT. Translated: CASSIAQGWNQPQHF.

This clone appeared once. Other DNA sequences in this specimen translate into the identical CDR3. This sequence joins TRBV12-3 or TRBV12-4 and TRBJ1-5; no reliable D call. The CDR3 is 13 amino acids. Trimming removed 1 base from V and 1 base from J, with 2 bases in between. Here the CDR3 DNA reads TGTGCCAGCAGTTTAGGGAGCAATCAGCCCCAGCATTTT. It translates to CASSLGSNQPQHF.

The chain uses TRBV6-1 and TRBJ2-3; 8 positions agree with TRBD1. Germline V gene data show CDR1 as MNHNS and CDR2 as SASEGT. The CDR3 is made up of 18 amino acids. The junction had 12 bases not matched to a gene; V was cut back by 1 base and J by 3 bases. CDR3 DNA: TGTGCCAGCAGTGAAGGCCCCACCGGGACAGGCAGAACAGATACGCAGTATTTT. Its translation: CASSEGPTGTGRTDTQYF.

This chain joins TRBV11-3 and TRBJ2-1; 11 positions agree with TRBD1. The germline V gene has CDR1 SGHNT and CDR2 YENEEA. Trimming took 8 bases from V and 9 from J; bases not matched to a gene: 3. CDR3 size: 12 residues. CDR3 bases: TGTGCCAGCCGGGACAGGGGGGGTGAGCAGTTCTTC. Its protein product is CASRDRGGEQFF.

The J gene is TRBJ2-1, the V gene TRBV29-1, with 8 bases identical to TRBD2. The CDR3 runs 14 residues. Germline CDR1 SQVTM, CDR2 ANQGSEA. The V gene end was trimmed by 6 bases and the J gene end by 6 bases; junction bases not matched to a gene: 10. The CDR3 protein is CSVGGLALLNEQFF. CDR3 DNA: TGCAGCGTCGGCGGACTAGCCCTCCTCAATGAGCAGTTCTTC.

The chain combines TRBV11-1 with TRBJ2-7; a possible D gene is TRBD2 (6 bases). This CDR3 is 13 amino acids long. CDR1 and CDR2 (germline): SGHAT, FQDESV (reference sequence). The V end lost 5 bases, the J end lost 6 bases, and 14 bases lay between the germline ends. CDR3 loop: CASSVLGGSEQYF. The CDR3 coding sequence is TGTGCCAGCAGCGTGCTGGGGGGAAGCGAGCAGTACTTC.

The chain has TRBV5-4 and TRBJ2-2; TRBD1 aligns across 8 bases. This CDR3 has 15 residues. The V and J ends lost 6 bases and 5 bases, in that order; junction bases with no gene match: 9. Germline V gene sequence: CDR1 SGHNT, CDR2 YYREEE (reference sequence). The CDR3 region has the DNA TGTGCCAGCAACCTTGACAGGGGCAGGACCGGGGAGCTGTTTTTT. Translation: CASNLDRGRTGELFF.

The CDR3 region is CAWREGNTGELFF. CDR3 coding DNA: TGTGCCTGGAGGGAGGGAAACACCGGGGAGCTGTTTTTT. The genes are TRBV30 and TRBJ2-2, with D tentatively TRBD2 (6 bases). The CDR3 totals 13 residues. Germline-derived CDR1 and CDR2 are GTSNPN and SVGIG (reference sequence). Trimming removed 3 bases from V and 2 bases from J, with 7 bases in between.

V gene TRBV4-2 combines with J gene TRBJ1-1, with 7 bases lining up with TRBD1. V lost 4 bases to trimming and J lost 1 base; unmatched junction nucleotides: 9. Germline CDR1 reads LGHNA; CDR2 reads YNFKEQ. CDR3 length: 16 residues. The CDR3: CASSRTGVPGNTEAFF. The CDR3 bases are TGTGCCAGCAGCCGTACAGGGGTCCCGGGGAACACTGAAGCTTTCTTT.

CDR3 sequence: CASSIRRTEAFF. The CDR3 DNA reads as TGTGCCAGTAGTATCCGCCGGACTGAAGCTTTCTTT. The rearrangement links TRBV19 to TRBJ1-1; D remains ambiguous. V was pared by 3 bases and J by 5 bases, with 7 bases between. CDR1 and CDR2 (germline): LNHDA, SQIVND (reference sequence). The CDR3 consists of 12 residues.

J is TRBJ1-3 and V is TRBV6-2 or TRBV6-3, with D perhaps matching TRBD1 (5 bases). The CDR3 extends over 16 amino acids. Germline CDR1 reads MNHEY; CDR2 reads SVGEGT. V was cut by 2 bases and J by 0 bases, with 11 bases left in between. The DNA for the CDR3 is TGTGCCAGCAGTTACAGGGACTGGAGCTCTGGAAACACCATATATTTT. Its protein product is CASSYRDWSSGNTIYF.

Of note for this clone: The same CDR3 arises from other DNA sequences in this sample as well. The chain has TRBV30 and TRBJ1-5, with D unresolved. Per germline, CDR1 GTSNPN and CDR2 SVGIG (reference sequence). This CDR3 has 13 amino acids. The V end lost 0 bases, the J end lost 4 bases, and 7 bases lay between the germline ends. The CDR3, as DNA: TGTGCCTGGAGTGTCCAGAGTAATCAGCCCCAGCATTTT. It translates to CAWSVQSNQPQHF.

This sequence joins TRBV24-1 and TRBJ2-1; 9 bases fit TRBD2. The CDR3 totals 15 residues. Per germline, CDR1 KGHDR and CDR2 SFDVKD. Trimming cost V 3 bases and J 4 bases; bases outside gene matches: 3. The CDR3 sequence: CATSDAGGLYNEQFF. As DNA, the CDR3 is TGTGCCACCAGTGATGCGGGGGGGCTATACAATGAGCAGTTCTTC.

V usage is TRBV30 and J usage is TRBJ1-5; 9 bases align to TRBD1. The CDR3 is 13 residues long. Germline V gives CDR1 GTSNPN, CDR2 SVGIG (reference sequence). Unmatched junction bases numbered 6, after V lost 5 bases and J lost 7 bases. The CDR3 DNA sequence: TGTGCCTGGGGTTTGACAGGGGGACAGCCCCAGCATTTT. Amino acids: CAWGLTGGQPQHF.

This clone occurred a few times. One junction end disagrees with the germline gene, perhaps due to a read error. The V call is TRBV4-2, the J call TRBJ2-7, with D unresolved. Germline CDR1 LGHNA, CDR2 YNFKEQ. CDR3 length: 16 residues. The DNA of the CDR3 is TGTGCCAGCAGCCAAGATGTAAGGGCAGTCTCCAACGAGCAGTACTTC. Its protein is CASSQDVRAVSNEQYF.

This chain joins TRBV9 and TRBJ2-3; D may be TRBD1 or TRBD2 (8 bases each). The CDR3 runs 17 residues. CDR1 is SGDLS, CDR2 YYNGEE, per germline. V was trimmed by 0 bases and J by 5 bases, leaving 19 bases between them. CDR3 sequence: CASSVDRGAAGGDTQYF. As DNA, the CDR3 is TGTGCCAGCAGCGTAGACAGGGGGGCTGCGGGAGGAGATACGCAGTATTTT.

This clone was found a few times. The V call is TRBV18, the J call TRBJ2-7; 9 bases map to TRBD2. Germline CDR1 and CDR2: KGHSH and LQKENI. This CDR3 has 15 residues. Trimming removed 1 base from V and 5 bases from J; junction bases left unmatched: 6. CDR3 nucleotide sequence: TGTGCCAGCTCACCACTAGCGGGAGTCGGAAACGAGCAGTACTTC. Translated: CASSPLAGVGNEQYF.

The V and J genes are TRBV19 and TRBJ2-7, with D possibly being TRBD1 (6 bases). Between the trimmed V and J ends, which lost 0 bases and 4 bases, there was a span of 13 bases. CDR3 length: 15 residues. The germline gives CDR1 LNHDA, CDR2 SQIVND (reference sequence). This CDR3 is CASSIDSPGDYEQYF. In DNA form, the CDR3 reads TGTGCCAGTAGTATAGATAGCCCAGGGGATTACGAGCAGTACTTC.

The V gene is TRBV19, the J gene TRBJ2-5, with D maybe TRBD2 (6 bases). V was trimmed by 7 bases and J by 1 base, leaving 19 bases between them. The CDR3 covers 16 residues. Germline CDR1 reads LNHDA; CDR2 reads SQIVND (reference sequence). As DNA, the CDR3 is TGTGCCAGTACCCCTAGAGGACGGGAGCCCCAAGAGACCCAGTACTTC. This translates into CASTPRGREPQETQYF.